Below, 14 T cell receptor beta chains from the same sample are listed, as sequenced in a study of CD8+ T cells in alopecia areata. It was cDNA, reverse transcribed from extracted RNA, that served as the sequencing template. Here immunoSEQ multiplex PCR was the method, and the copy in TCRdb shows in-frame clones only, minus some. The table has about 140,000 clones, around 57% seen once. Sequencing used CD4+ T cells sorted from blood. The origin of the receptors is a human donor in good health.

This chain connects TRBV29-1 to TRBJ1-1; D may be TRBD1 (5 bases). The CDR3 contains 13 residues. The germline V and J ends were trimmed by 6 bases and 1 base, with 12 bases remaining between them. Germline CDR1 reads SQVTM; CDR2 reads ANQGSEA. CDR3 protein: CSVWLGGNTEAFF. As DNA, the CDR3 is TGCAGCGTGTGGCTGGGGGGGAACACTGAAGCTTTCTTT.

The chain combines TRBV4-2 with TRBJ2-1; 10 bases agree with TRBD2. Per the germline V gene, CDR1 is LGHNA and CDR2 is YNFKEQ. Germline trimming cut 7 bases from V and 5 bases from J; bases unmatched to any gene: 11. CDR3 size: 16 residues. The DNA of the CDR3 is TGTGCCAGCATGGATAGCGGGAGGAAGGGCAACAATGAGCAGTTCTTC. Its protein is CASMDSGRKGNNEQFF.

The chain employs TRBV7-6 and TRBJ2-3; the D is unclear. Germline values: CDR1 SGHVS, CDR2 FNYEAQ. The V and J ends lost 0 bases and 1 base respectively, with 8 bases between them. The CDR3 length is 15 residues. Here the CDR3 DNA reads TGTGCCAGCAGCTTAGCCGACGGAGGCACAGATACGCAGTATTTT. It translates to CASSLADGGTDTQYF.

The sample holds a few counts of this clone. This rearrangement joins TRBV5-1 to TRBJ1-1; D unclear. V lost 2 bases, J lost 1 base, and 9 bases lay in between. CDR3 size: 14 residues. In germline, CDR1 is SGHRS, CDR2 YFSETQ. The CDR3 protein is CASSLRTGNTEAFF. DNA for the CDR3: TGCGCCAGCAGCTTACGGACCGGGAACACTGAAGCTTTCTTT.

The rearrangement links TRBV7-8 to TRBJ2-6; D tentatively fits TRBD1 or TRBD2 (5 bases each). Trimming took 1 base from V and 1 from J, leaving 14 bases between them. Germline CDR1 is SGHVS and CDR2 is FQNEAQ. The CDR3 has 18 amino acids. The CDR3 here is CASSLVPGLESGANVLTF. CDR3 coding DNA: TGTGCCAGCAGCTTAGTCCCGGGGCTGGAATCTGGGGCCAACGTCCTGACTTTC.

This clone turned up a few times. The rearrangement links TRBV28 to TRBJ2-7; D perhaps matches TRBD2 (6 bases). This CDR3 has 12 amino acids. Trimming cost V 5 bases and J 6 bases, with 11 bases left between them. The germline V gene encodes CDR1 MDHEN and CDR2 SYDVKM. The CDR3 DNA is TGTGCCAGCAGTCAGACTAGACTCGAGCAGTACTTC. Amino acid sequence: CASSQTRLEQYF.

The J gene is TRBJ2-3, the V gene TRBV29-1, with D perhaps TRBD1 or TRBD2 (6 bases each). The CDR3 consists of 13 residues. V gave up 4 bases and J gave up 6 bases, with 14 bases separating them. Germline CDR1 and CDR2: SQVTM and ANQGSEA. The CDR3 DNA reads TGCAGCGTTGCACTCGGGGGCCTGGATACGCAGTATTTT. It yields the protein CSVALGGLDTQYF.

This clone has a single count. The J gene is TRBJ2-3, the V gene TRBV27; the D is unclear. The length of the CDR3 is 13 residues. Germline values: CDR1 MNHEY, CDR2 SMNVEV (reference sequence). Trimming removed 3 bases at V and 8 bases at J, with 12 bases between. Written as DNA, the CDR3 is TGTGCCAGCAGTTTTTTAGCAGGCGGTACGCAGTATTTT. Translation gives CASSFLAGGTQYF.

This chain uses TRBV5-1 with TRBJ1-5; no definite D call. Germline V gene data show CDR1 as SGHRS and CDR2 as YFSETQ. This CDR3 comprises 15 residues. Deletions cut 0 bases from V and 0 bases from J, with 7 bases between. The CDR3 reads CASSLGEFSNQPQHF. CDR3 DNA sequence: TGCGCCAGCAGCTTGGGAGAATTTAGCAATCAGCCCCAGCATTTT.

The rearrangement joins TRBV19 to TRBJ2-1, with D possibly matching TRBD2 (6 bases). The V and J ends lost 7 bases and 7 bases respectively, with 14 bases between them. The CDR3 loop spans 13 amino acids. The germline gives CDR1 LNHDA, CDR2 SQIVND (reference sequence). CDR3 DNA: TGTGCCAGTAATAACGGGAGAACAAATGAGCAGTTCTTC. It encodes CASNNGRTNEQFF.

This clone was picked up a small number of times. The rearrangement uses TRBV10-3 and TRBJ2-7, with D perhaps matching TRBD1 (5 bases). Trimming removed 3 bases from V and 4 bases from J, with 25 bases in between. The CDR3 totals 18 residues. Germline values: CDR1 ENHRY, CDR2 SYGVKD. As DNA, the CDR3 is TGTGCCATCAGTGACCCACTGCTGTCAGGGCCTTCTACGTACGAGCAGTACTTC. The encoded protein is CAISDPLLSGPSTYEQYF.

The chain links TRBV29-1 to TRBJ1-1, with D perhaps matching TRBD1 (5 bases). This CDR3 contains 13 residues. V gave up 6 bases and J gave up 4 bases, with 15 bases separating them. Germline V gene lookup returns CDR1 SQVTM and CDR2 ANQGSEA. The chain's CDR3 is CSVARQGPTEAFF. The CDR3 DNA reads TGCAGCGTCGCGCGCCAGGGACCCACTGAAGCTTTCTTT.

V and J are TRBV5-4 and TRBJ2-5; 10 bases fit TRBD2. The CDR3 totals 13 residues. Germline values: CDR1 SGHNT, CDR2 YYREEE (reference sequence). J was trimmed by 4 bases and V by 7 bases; bases with no gene match: 4. The CDR3 DNA is TGTGCCAGCCATCTAGCGGGAGCAGAGACCCAGTACTTC. The encoded protein is CASHLAGAETQYF.

This clone was observed once. The chain carries TRBV5-1 and TRBJ2-4; 10 nucleotides agree with TRBD2. The length of the CDR3 is 20 residues. The germline V gene encodes CDR1 SGHRS and CDR2 YFSETQ. V lost 2 bases to trimming and J lost 0 bases; unmatched junction nucleotides: 14. The CDR3 is CASSLTTFLAGEKAKNIQYF. In nucleotides, the CDR3 is TGCGCCAGCAGCTTAACGACCTTCCTAGCGGGAGAAAAAGCCAAAAACATTCAGTACTTC.